This T cell receptor (beta chain) appears in the sequencing data of a study of blood T cell repertoires in COVID-19. Profiled with immunoSEQ multiplex PCR; TCRdb holds only in-frame clones, not every one. The table includes more than 60,000 clones, roughly nine tenths detected once. This CDR3 comprises 14 residues. Germline loops: CDR1 SNHLY, CDR2 FYNNEI. The trim removed 4 bases at V and 3 bases at J, leaving 3 bases unmatched. The sequencing sample was made of peripheral blood. The rearrangement links TRBV2 to TRBJ2-7; TRBD2 agrees at 10 bases. The sequence was obtained from an elderly woman with active or convalescent COVID-19. The CDR3 spells CASSGLAGFYEQYF. The CDR3 bases are TGTGCCAGCAGTGGACTAGCGGGCTTCTACGAGCAGTACTTC.